Presented here are 21 T cell receptor beta chains from one specimen sequenced in a study of shared clonotypes between healthy human individuals. Generated by immunoSEQ multiplex PCR, the TCRdb table keeps only in-frame clones and is missing some. Seen here are about 1 million clones, around 76% observed once, and the top ten hold 1.4% to 1.5%. The sample consisted of memory CD4+ T cells sorted from blood. Subset reported: CD45RA-negative fraction. These receptor sequences come from a man aged 18-30 years in good health.

The CDR3 DNA reads TGTGCCAGCAGTGAAAAACAGAAGTCGGGCTACACCTTC. This gives the protein CASSEKQKSGYTF. This rearrangement joins TRBV6-1 to TRBJ1-2; no clear D gene. CDR3 length equals 13 residues. Germline values: CDR1 MNHNS, CDR2 SASEGT. The V end was cut by 2 bases, the J end by 8 bases, with 12 bases between.

Points on this clone: A read error may produce the germline difference seen at one junction end. The V gene is TRBV7-2, the J gene TRBJ2-1; 8 nucleotides line up with TRBD2. CDR3 size: 14 residues. In germline, CDR1 is SGHTA, CDR2 FQGNSA. The CDR3 is CASSLDGSSGTRVF. The CDR3 nucleotides read TGTGCCAGCAGCTTAGATGGGAGTAGCGGGACTAGGGTCTTC.

This rearrangement joins TRBV4-3 to TRBJ2-3; 8 bases are a match to TRBD2. Unmatched junction bases numbered 7, after V lost 0 bases and J lost 2 bases. This CDR3 region has 17 residues. Looked up from germline, CDR1 is LGHNA and CDR2 is YSLEER. CDR3: CASSQETAGGVTDTQYF. CDR3 nucleotide sequence: TGCGCCAGCAGCCAAGAAACGGCGGGAGGCGTCACAGATACGCAGTATTTT.

The gene calls are TRBV5-1 and TRBJ1-3, with a possible D match to TRBD1 (5 bases). V was shortened by 5 bases and J by 2 bases, with 11 bases between the two germline ends. The CDR3 has 14 residues. The germline CDR1 and CDR2 sequences are SGHRS and YFSETQ. CDR3 amino acids: CASSRDSAGNTIYF. The CDR3 DNA sequence: TGCGCCAGCAGTCGAGACAGCGCTGGAAACACCATATATTTT.

This clone was detected many times. The chain uses TRBV19 and TRBJ1-5; tentatively, D is TRBD1 (5 bases). Germline CDR1 LNHDA, CDR2 SQIVND (reference sequence). The germline V and J ends were trimmed by 4 bases and 6 bases, with 16 bases remaining between them. This CDR3 comprises 15 residues. CDR3 DNA sequence: TGTGCCAGTAGTAAACGGGGCAGCGACGGTCAGCCCCAGCATTTT. Amino acid sequence: CASSKRGSDGQPQHF.

This clone has just a few counts. V gene TRBV14 combines with J gene TRBJ2-1; a weak D match, TRBD2 (6 bases). The ends were cut back, 1 base at V and 6 bases at J, with 16 bases in the middle. This CDR3 has 16 amino acids. Germline lookup yields CDR1 SGHDN and CDR2 FVKESK. CDR3 DNA: TGTGCCAGCAGCCAAGCCAGGTGGGTGGGAGGCAATGAGCAGTTCTTC. As protein: CASSQARWVGGNEQFF.

The CDR3 coding sequence is TGCGCCAGCAGCCGCGACTCCCCTCCCAATGAGCAGTTCTTC. Translation: CASSRDSPPNEQFF. The rearrangement uses TRBV5-1 and TRBJ2-1; the D is unclear. The CDR3 extends over 14 amino acids. The ends were cut back, 4 bases at V and 6 bases at J, with 14 bases in the middle. Germline V gives CDR1 SGHRS, CDR2 YFSETQ.

The V call is TRBV28, the J call TRBJ1-2, with a tentative D call TRBD1 (6 bases). Trimming removed 6 bases from V and 2 bases from J, with 16 bases in between. CDR1 and CDR2 from the germline V gene are MDHEN and SYDVKM. This CDR3 spans 15 amino acids. CDR3 in DNA: TGTGCCAGCAGGCCCCCAGGGGCGGCGAACTATGGCTACACCTTC. It translates to CASRPPGAANYGYTF.

The rearrangement joins TRBV5-1 to TRBJ1-3, with D possibly matching TRBD1 (5 bases). V dropped 4 bases and J dropped 4 bases, with 12 bases sitting between them. Per the germline V gene, CDR1 is SGHRS and CDR2 is YFSETQ. The CDR3 has 14 amino acids. This CDR3 is CASSEQDPGNTIYF. CDR3 nucleotides: TGCGCCAGCAGCGAACAGGACCCCGGAAACACCATATATTTT.

The rearrangement links TRBV5-1 to TRBJ1-4; unclear D gene. The germline gives CDR1 SGHRS, CDR2 YFSETQ. The V and J ends lost 10 bases and 12 bases respectively, with 19 bases between them. This CDR3 spans 12 amino acids. As DNA, the CDR3 is TGCGCCTGCGCACGGGAGGGCGAGGAACTGTTTTTT. Its protein product is CACAREGEELFF.

This sequence joins TRBV7-9 and TRBJ2-3; perhaps TRBD2 as D (5 bases). CDR3 size: 13 residues. Between the trimmed V and J ends, which lost 7 bases and 6 bases, there was a span of 14 bases. Germline-derived CDR1 and CDR2 are SEHNR and FQNEAQ (reference sequence). This CDR3 is CASIEGAGDTQYF. The CDR3 DNA sequence: TGTGCCAGCATCGAGGGAGCTGGGGATACGCAGTATTTT.

The V and J genes are TRBV2 and TRBJ2-1; D is undetermined. The germline CDR1 and CDR2 sequences are SNHLY and FYNNEI. The CDR3 contains 12 residues. V lost 5 bases, J lost 6 bases, and 8 bases lay in between. The CDR3 spells CASSYQANEQFF. The CDR3 DNA follows: TGTGCCAGCAGTTACCAGGCCAATGAGCAGTTCTTC. The whole variable domain, remainder taken from reference TRBV2 and TRBJ2-1, is EPEVTQTPSHQVTQMGQEVILRCVPISNHLYFYWYRQILGQKVEFLVSFYNNEISEKSEIFDDQFSVERPDGSNFTLKIRSTKLEDSAMYFCASSYQANEQFFGPGTRLTVL.

This clone has more than one count but fewer than ten. The J gene is TRBJ2-3, the V gene TRBV9; 9 nucleotides match TRBD2. Trimming at V came to 4 bases and at J to 1 base, leaving 19 bases not matched to a gene. The CDR3 sequence is 20 residues long. Germline V gene lookup returns CDR1 SGDLS and CDR2 YYNGEE. CDR3 loop: CASSPPLGSGRSPGTDTQYF. The CDR3 DNA reads as TGTGCCAGCAGCCCTCCCTTGGGAAGCGGGAGGAGTCCAGGCACAGATACGCAGTATTTT. Variable domain in full (rest from reference TRBV9 and TRBJ2-3): DSGVTQTPKHLITATGQRVTLRCSPRSGDLSVYWYQQSLDQGLQFLIQYYNGEERAKGNILERFSAQQFPDLHSELNLSSLELGDSALYFCASSPPLGSGRSPGTDTQYFGPGTRLTVL.

This chain links TRBV25-1 with TRBJ2-3; D is tentatively TRBD1 or TRBD2 (5 bases each). CDR1 is MGHDK and CDR2 is SYGVNS in the germline V gene. Trimming took 4 bases from V and 0 from J, leaving 11 bases between them. The CDR3 has 15 amino acids. The CDR3 bases are TGTGCCAGCAGTGGTGGCCGGGGCAGCACAGATACGCAGTATTTT. It yields the protein CASSGGRGSTDTQYF. Using reference TRBV25-1 and TRBJ2-3 for the parts outside the CDR3, the full variable domain is EADIYQTPRYLVIGTGKKITLECSQTMGHDKMYWYQQDPGMELHLIHYSYGVNSTEKGDLSSESTVSRIRTEHFPLTLESARPSHTSQYLCASSGGRGSTDTQYFGPGTRLTVL.

Many counts were recorded for this clone. CDR3 in DNA: TGCGCCAGCAGCCAAGAACAGGGCGTATTCACAGATACGCAGTATTTT. Protein product: CASSQEQGVFTDTQYF. The gene calls are TRBV4-3 and TRBJ2-3, with D perhaps matching TRBD1 (6 bases). The germline V gene has CDR1 LGHNA and CDR2 YSLEER. V dropped 0 bases and J dropped 2 bases, with 12 bases sitting between them. This CDR3 is 16 amino acids long.

The chain joins TRBV10-1 to TRBJ2-3; 8 nucleotides align to TRBD2. The CDR3 has 16 amino acids. V gave up 9 bases and J gave up 6 bases; unmatched junction bases: 17. The germline V gene encodes CDR1 WNHNN and CDR2 SYGVQD (reference sequence). The chain's CDR3 is CASARGAGGPQDTQYF. CDR3 nucleotide sequence: TGCGCCAGTGCCCGAGGGGCGGGGGGACCCCAGGATACGCAGTATTTT.

This clone has a handful of counts. The genes are TRBV7-2 and TRBJ1-3, with D possibly TRBD1 on 6 matching bases. This CDR3 is built from 12 residues. V shed 1 base and J shed 11 bases, with 9 bases lying between them. Germline V gene lookup returns CDR1 SGHTA and CDR2 FQGNSA. Here the CDR3 reads CASSLVQGSIYF. The DNA of the CDR3 is TGTGCCAGCAGCTTAGTACAGGGATCCATATATTTT.

The chain combines TRBV10-3 with TRBJ2-3, with D tentatively TRBD2 (6 bases). Trimming stripped 6 bases from V and 5 bases from J, with 6 bases between. CDR3 size: 11 residues. The germline CDR1 and CDR2 sequences are ENHRY and SYGVKD. The CDR3, as DNA: TGTGCCATCAGCGGGAGAGATACGCAGTATTTT. Encoded protein: CAISGRDTQYF.

This clone was seen a single time. The chain has TRBV7-2 and TRBJ1-5, with TRBD1 identical over 8 bases. V shed 1 base, J shed 9 bases, and the junction held 5 bases outside the gene matches. This CDR3 region has 14 residues. Germline values: CDR1 SGHTA, CDR2 FQGNSA. The CDR3 region is CASSLEDRAGPQHF. The CDR3 DNA sequence: TGTGCCAGCAGCTTAGAGGACAGGGCAGGGCCCCAGCATTTT.

This chain uses TRBV7-2 with TRBJ1-2; 7 bases align to TRBD1. The CDR3 covers 13 residues. V shed 6 bases and J 8 bases; nucleotides not matched to a gene: 9. Germline CDR1 is SGHTA and CDR2 is FQGNSA. The CDR3 DNA reads as TGTGCCAGCAGTCATAGGGTAGGGGGCGGCTACACCTTC. Protein product: CASSHRVGGGYTF.

Notes on this clone: This likely reflects a read error, since a far larger clone is one base away. The chain links TRBV7-6 to TRBJ2-1; D call uncertain. CDR1 SGHVS and CDR2 FNYEAQ come from the germline V gene. CDR3 length: 15 amino acids. V was cut by 1 base and J by 6 bases, with 13 bases left in between. CDR3 amino acids: CASSLDGTPCNEQFF. CDR3 in DNA: TGTGCCAGCAGCTTAGATGGTACACCGTGCAATGAGCAGTTCTTC.